These 31 T cell receptor beta chains were sequenced from one sample in a study of identical twins (dated by TCRdb to 2016 to 2018). Libraries were built with 5' RACE. Sequencing instrument: Illumina HiSeq 2000. TCRdb's own reprocessing of the public reads used fastp at Q25 and MiXCR and kept productive beta chains. Rows are unified per CDR3 protein, each entry keeping the most common DNA and genes. This sample comprises 700,000 or so distinct CDR3 sequences, 8.5% to 9% of them detected only once. Together, the top ten hold roughly 0.9% of the sample. These data are also associated with another study on yellow fever vaccine responses in identical twins.

The specimen was PBMCs. The receptor source for this set is a young woman in good health.

This clonotype was seen ten or more times. J is TRBJ2-5 and V is TRBV11-1; D is undetermined. The CDR3 spans 14 residues. CDR1 SGHAT and CDR2 FQDESV come from the germline V gene (reference sequence). V lost 0 bases to trimming and J lost 0 bases, with 5 bases between them. CDR3 coding DNA: TGTGCCAGCAGCTTAGCCGGGTACCAAGAGACCCAGTACTTC. It is translated as CASSLAGYQETQYF.

The CDR3 spells CASSSSSSGSPLHF. The CDR3 region has the DNA TGTGCCAGCAGTTCATCCTCCTCGGGCTCACCCCTCCACTTT. This chain connects TRBV12-3 or TRBV12-4 to TRBJ1-6; D gene unclear. There are 14 residues in the CDR3. Trimming stripped 4 bases from V and 10 bases from J, with 14 bases between.

The chain carries TRBV4-1 and TRBJ2-3; 7 bases are a match to TRBD1. V lost 2 bases to trimming and J lost 2 bases; unmatched junction nucleotides: 7. Germline V gives CDR1 MGHRA, CDR2 YSYEKL. The CDR3 sequence is 16 residues long. The CDR3 coding sequence is TGCGCCAGCAGCCAACAGGGACAGCGCAACACAGATACGCAGTATTTT. Protein sequence: CASSQQGQRNTDTQYF.

This clonotype showed up many times. The rearrangement links TRBV19 to TRBJ2-3, with D perhaps TRBD2 (6 bases). Germline V CDR1 and CDR2: LNHDA, SQIVND (reference sequence). The CDR3 is 16 amino acids. Trimming left V 5 bases short and J 4 bases short, with 19 bases between. For the CDR3, the DNA is TGTGCCAGTAGTGGATTTAGCGAGGGGAGGCCAGATACGCAGTATTTT. It is translated as CASSGFSEGRPDTQYF.

The chain uses TRBV12-3 or TRBV12-4 and TRBJ2-5; a weak D match, TRBD1 (5 bases). This CDR3 has 12 residues. Trimming removed 5 bases at V and 5 bases at J, with 9 bases between. CDR3 coding DNA: TGTGCCAGCAGTAGACAGAGGGAGACCCAGTACTTC. Its translation: CASSRQRETQYF.

In this sample, this clonotype turned up many times. The V and J genes are TRBV7-2 and TRBJ2-1, with a weak D call TRBD2 (6 bases). V lost 5 bases, J lost 1 base, and 12 bases lay in between. In germline, CDR1 is SGHTA, CDR2 FQGNSA. This CDR3 has 15 amino acids. In DNA form, the CDR3 reads TGTGCCAGCAGCGTGAGTAGCGGTTCCTACAATGAGCAGTTCTTC. It yields the protein CASSVSSGSYNEQFF. Based on the CDR3 plus reference TRBV7-2 and TRBJ2-1, the full variable domain is GAGVSQSPSNKVTEKGKDVELRCDPISGHTALYWYRQSLGQGLEFLIYFQGNSAPDKSGLPSDRFSAERTGGSVSTLTIQRTQQEDSAVYLCASSVSSGSYNEQFFGPGTRLTVL.

The V and J genes are TRBV23-1 and TRBJ2-3; D unclear. TRBV23-1 is designated an ORF whose function remains uncertain. Trimming cost V 3 bases and J 4 bases, with 14 bases left between them. The CDR3 spans 15 residues. The CDR3, as DNA: TGCGCCAGCAGTCATGGAGAAAGGGCCGCAGATACGCAGTATTTT. The encoded protein is CASSHGERAADTQYF.

This clonotype occurred a few times. The V call is TRBV3-1, the J call TRBJ2-3; D possibly corresponds to TRBD2 (5 bases). CDR1 LGHDT and CDR2 YNNKEL come from the germline V gene (reference sequence). The CDR3 extends over 13 amino acids. V lost 1 base and J lost 8, with 10 bases in between. The CDR3 sequence is CASSQGTLATQYF. As DNA, the CDR3 is TGTGCCAGCAGCCAAGGGACTCTAGCTACGCAGTATTTT.

A word on this clonotype: One base away lies a much larger clone, so this may be a sequencing read error. The chain combines TRBV12-3 or TRBV12-4 with TRBJ2-1, with TRBD2 identical over 7 bases. The CDR3 has 15 residues. Here the CDR3 DNA reads TGTGCCAGAAGTTCCCCGATCGGGACTAAGCGGGAGCAGTTCTTC. This codes for CARSSPIGTKREQFF.

This clonotype occurred many times. CDR3 in amino acids: CASRAGGQETQYF. CDR3 in DNA: TGCGCCAGCAGAGCGGGAGGACAAGAGACCCAGTACTTC. V and J are TRBV5-1 and TRBJ2-5, with 9 nucleotides matching TRBD2. V was clipped by 5 bases and J by 2 bases; unmatched bases: 1. The germline V gene has CDR1 SGHRS and CDR2 YFSETQ. The CDR3 runs 13 residues. Supplemented by reference TRBV5-1 and TRBJ2-5, the full variable domain reads KAGVTQTPRYLIKTRGQQVTLSCSPISGHRSVSWYQQTPGQGLQFLFEYFSETQRNKGNFPGRFSGRQFSNSRSEMNVSTLELGDSALYLCASRAGGQETQYFGPGTRLLVL.

The table lists this clonotype with a few counts. The chain combines TRBV18 with TRBJ2-4; 7 bases are shared with TRBD2. The ends lost 3 bases at V and 6 bases at J; junction bases unmatched: 8. Germline CDR1 is KGHSH and CDR2 is LQKENI. This CDR3 comprises 15 residues. CDR3: CASSPGSGAGNIQYF. The CDR3 DNA sequence: TGTGCCAGCTCACCTGGAAGCGGGGCGGGAAACATTCAGTACTTC.

The CDR3 region has the DNA TGTGCCAGTACCGAAAGGCGGGCCAACGTCCTGACTTTC. As protein: CASTERRANVLTF. The rearrangement links TRBV7-9 to TRBJ2-6, with D unresolved. Per the germline V gene, CDR1 is SEHNR and CDR2 is FQNEAQ (reference sequence). The CDR3 totals 13 residues. V was trimmed by 9 bases and J by 5 bases, leaving 11 bases between them.

In this sample, this clonotype turned up a few times. The chain has TRBV24-1 and TRBJ1-1; the D gene is possibly TRBD1 (5 bases). Trimming left V 2 bases short and J 0 bases short, with 6 bases between. Germline assignment: CDR1 KGHDR and CDR2 SFDVKD. This CDR3 comprises 14 residues. Written as DNA, the CDR3 is TGTGCCACCAGTGATTCGACAGTGAACACTGAAGCTTTCTTT. Its translation is CATSDSTVNTEAFF.

The V call is TRBV3-1, the J call TRBJ2-7; TRBD1 agrees at 9 bases. Germline V gene sequence: CDR1 LGHDT, CDR2 YNNKEL (reference sequence). The CDR3 loop spans 15 amino acids. With 4 bases clipped from V and 6 bases from J, the junction kept 10 bases outside the gene matches. This CDR3 is CASSLLPGQGGEQYF. The CDR3 nucleotides read TGTGCCAGCAGCCTCCTTCCGGGACAGGGAGGCGAGCAGTACTTC.

Many counts were recorded for this clonotype. The chain uses TRBV29-1 and TRBJ2-2; D is possibly TRBD2 (5 bases). This CDR3 has 14 amino acids. In germline, CDR1 is SQVTM, CDR2 ANQGSEA. The ends were cut back, 6 bases at V and 4 bases at J, with 15 bases in the middle. CDR3 coding DNA: TGCAGCGTACCGGGGATATCGGGCACCGGGGAGCTGTTTTTT. It encodes CSVPGISGTGELFF.

V is TRBV12-3 or TRBV12-4 and J is TRBJ2-1, with TRBD2 identical over 9 bases. The CDR3 has 15 residues. The J segment lost 7 bases and the V segment lost 1 base, leaving 5 bases of the junction unmatched. The DNA of the CDR3 is TGTGCCAGCAGTTTAGATAGCGGGAGAGGGAATGAGCAGTTCTTC. Amino acids: CASSLDSGRGNEQFF.

This clonotype was found once. J is TRBJ2-1 and V is TRBV9; D call uncertain. V lost 2 bases, J lost 4 bases, and 7 bases lay in between. Germline CDR1 SGDLS, CDR2 YYNGEE. CDR3 length: 13 amino acids. CDR3 bases: TGTGCCAGCAGCGTCATCCCGTACAATGAGCAGTTCTTC. As protein: CASSVIPYNEQFF.

This clonotype was recorded many times. V and J are TRBV12-3 or TRBV12-4 and TRBJ2-7; perhaps TRBD1 as D (5 bases). The CDR3 spans 13 residues. The V end lost 8 bases, the J end lost 6 bases, and 17 bases lay between the germline ends. This chain's CDR3 is CASRLGPWLEQYF. Here the CDR3 DNA reads TGTGCCAGCCGATTGGGGCCTTGGCTCGAGCAGTACTTC.

This clonotype showed up just a few times. J is TRBJ1-1 and V is TRBV7-9; 7 bases fit TRBD1. Germline values: CDR1 SEHNR, CDR2 FQNEAQ (reference sequence). The V segment lost 0 bases and the J segment 5 bases; nucleotides outside the gene matches: 6. CDR3 length equals 15 residues. The CDR3 loop reads CASSLAPRGKTEAFF. Written as DNA, the CDR3 is TGTGCCAGCAGCTTAGCGCCCAGGGGGAAAACTGAAGCTTTCTTT.

The chain combines TRBV9 with TRBJ1-2; 7 bases are a match to TRBD1. This CDR3 is built from 13 residues. V was pared by 3 bases and J by 6 bases, with 5 bases of the junction left unmatched. Germline loops: CDR1 SGDLS, CDR2 YYNGEE. In DNA, the CDR3 is TGTGCCAGCAGCGCAGGGGGAAAGGATGGCTACACCTTC. This sequence encodes CASSAGGKDGYTF.

This clonotype appeared a few times. The V and J genes are TRBV10-3 and TRBJ2-7; 8 nucleotides agree with TRBD1. V gave up 4 bases and J gave up 0 bases; unmatched junction bases: 5. Germline V gives CDR1 ENHRY, CDR2 SYGVKD. CDR3 length equals 15 residues. DNA of the CDR3: TGTGCCATCAGTGCTCAGGGGGCGAGCTCCTACGAGCAGTACTTC. It codes for CAISAQGASSYEQYF.

This clonotype was counted between two and nine times. The chain uses TRBV7-3 and TRBJ2-5; D is possibly TRBD2 (6 bases). This CDR3 has 15 residues. CDR1 and CDR2 from the germline V gene are SGHTA and FQGTGA. Deletions cut 2 bases from V and 2 bases from J, with 12 bases between. The CDR3 DNA sequence: TGTGCCAGCAGCTTACTCGGGGACTTTCAAGAGACCCAGTACTTC. It encodes CASSLLGDFQETQYF.

The chain recombines TRBV11-1 with TRBJ2-7, with D tentatively TRBD2 (5 bases). Germline V gene sequence: CDR1 SGHAT, CDR2 FQDESV (reference sequence). There are 20 residues in the CDR3. V was trimmed by 5 bases and J by 4 bases, leaving 33 bases between them. Here the CDR3 reads CASSANPRQAETSSPYEQYF. CDR3 DNA: TGTGCCAGCAGCGCTAACCCTCGACAAGCGGAAACCTCTTCACCTTACGAGCAGTACTTC.

The sample holds many counts of this clonotype. CDR3 nucleotides: TGTGCCGCTCCCAGGCCGGTTTCGGTCGATTGCAATGAGCAGTTCTTC. Protein sequence: CAAPRPVSVDCNEQFF. The chain employs TRBV24-1 and TRBJ2-1, with D uncertain. Trimming stripped 12 bases from V and 6 bases from J, with 26 bases between. This CDR3 has 16 residues. Germline values: CDR1 KGHDR, CDR2 SFDVKD.

This clonotype was observed a handful of times. Written as DNA, the CDR3 is TGCAGTGCTAGAGGAGGGAGCGGAGAGACCCAGTACTTC. Translation gives CSARGGSGETQYF. The rearrangement links TRBV20-1 to TRBJ2-5, with a tentative D call TRBD2 (5 bases). This CDR3 is built from 13 residues. CDR1 is DFQATT, CDR2 SNEGSKA, per germline (reference sequence). V dropped 1 base and J dropped 4 bases, with 10 bases sitting between them.

This chain connects TRBV12-3 or TRBV12-4 to TRBJ2-5; 11 nucleotides match TRBD1. Unmatched junction bases numbered 4, after V lost 5 bases and J lost 5 bases. The CDR3 has 14 residues. The CDR3, as DNA: TGTGCCAGCAGTGGACAGGGGGCAACGGAGACCCAGTACTTC. It specifies CASSGQGATETQYF.

The chain combines TRBV9 with TRBJ2-3, with 14 bases lining up with TRBD2. Trimming at V came to 4 bases and at J to 3 bases, leaving 10 bases not matched to a gene. Germline CDR1 reads SGDLS; CDR2 reads YYNGEE. The CDR3 runs to 18 residues. The CDR3 nucleotides read TGTGCCAGCAGCAATGGACTAGCGGGAGGACGGGGTACAGATACGCAGTATTTT. It specifies CASSNGLAGGRGTDTQYF.

To note about this clonotype: The junction differs from germline at one of its ends, possibly a read error. This rearrangement joins TRBV4-3 to TRBJ2-3, with 11 bases fitting TRBD2. Germline-derived CDR1 and CDR2 are LGHNA and YSLEER. There are 18 residues in the CDR3. CDR3 DNA sequence: TGCACCAGCAGCCCCCAGGTAGCGGGAGGGTCTAGCACAGATACGCAGTATTTT. It encodes CTSSPQVAGGSSTDTQYF.

Ten or more counts support this clonotype. The V and J genes are TRBV6-2 or TRBV6-3 and TRBJ1-1; perhaps TRBD1 as D (5 bases). Germline assignment: CDR1 MNHEY and CDR2 SVGEGT. The CDR3 extends over 15 amino acids. V lost 7 bases and J lost 3, with 18 bases in between. This chain's CDR3 is CASIQPGLAYTEAFF. CDR3 sequence (DNA): TGTGCCAGCATACAACCGGGACTAGCCTACACTGAAGCTTTCTTT.

This clonotype was picked up many times. V is TRBV2 and J is TRBJ2-3; D unclear. The CDR3 has 11 residues. The V and J ends lost 5 bases and 8 bases respectively, with 8 bases between them. The V gene's germline CDR1 is SNHLY and CDR2 FYNNEI. The CDR3 region has the DNA TGTGCCAGCAGTCTGATGGCTACGCAGTATTTT. Translated: CASSLMATQYF.

This clonotype was counted ten times or more. V is TRBV7-2 and J is TRBJ2-1; D gene unclear. CDR1 is SGHTA and CDR2 is FQGNSA in the germline V gene. The CDR3 contains 12 residues. Trimming cost V 4 bases and J 11 bases, with 12 bases left between them. In DNA form, the CDR3 reads TGTGCCAGCAGCTCGGACGAGAGGAAGCAGTTCTTC. This sequence encodes CASSSDERKQFF.